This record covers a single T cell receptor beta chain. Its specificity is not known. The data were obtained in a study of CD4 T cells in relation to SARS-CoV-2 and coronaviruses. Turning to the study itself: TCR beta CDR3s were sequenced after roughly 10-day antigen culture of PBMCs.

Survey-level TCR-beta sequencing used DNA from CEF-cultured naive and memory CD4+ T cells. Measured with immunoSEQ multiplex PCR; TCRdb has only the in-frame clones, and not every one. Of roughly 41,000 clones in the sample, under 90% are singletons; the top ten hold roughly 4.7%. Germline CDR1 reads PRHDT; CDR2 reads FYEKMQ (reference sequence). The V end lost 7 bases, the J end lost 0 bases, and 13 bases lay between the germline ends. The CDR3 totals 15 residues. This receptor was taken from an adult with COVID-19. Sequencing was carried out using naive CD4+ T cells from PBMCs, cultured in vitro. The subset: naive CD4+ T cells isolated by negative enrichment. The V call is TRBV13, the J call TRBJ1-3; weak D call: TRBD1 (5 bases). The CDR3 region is CASTRGGNSGNTIYF. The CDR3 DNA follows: TGTGCCAGCACCCGGGGGGGGAACTCTGGAAACACCATATATTTT.